Shown below are 27 T cell receptor beta chains from a single sample sequenced in a study of identifying expanded T cells in peripheral blood. Sequencing was performed with immunoSEQ multiplex PCR; in TCRdb, only in-frame clones are kept and a portion is missing. Of tens of thousands of clones listed, around 89% are singletons. The sample was blood. Every receptor here comes from a person between 18 and 69 years old in good health.

The rearrangement uses TRBV7-7 and TRBJ1-1; no reliable D call. Germline assignment: CDR1 SSHAT and CDR2 FNYEAQ (reference sequence). This CDR3 has 13 amino acids. V was trimmed by 4 bases and J by 1 base, leaving 7 bases between them. As DNA, the CDR3 is TGTGCCAGCAGCTCAGGCCCGAACACTGAAGCTTTCTTT. This sequence encodes CASSSGPNTEAFF.

This clone was recorded only once. The chain couples TRBV9 to TRBJ2-2; maybe TRBD1 (6 bases). V lost 3 bases and J 3 bases, leaving 15 bases between the germline ends. Germline V gene data show CDR1 as SGDLS and CDR2 as YYNGEE. The CDR3 covers 16 residues. CDR3 sequence reads: CASSAQGNLHTGELFF. The CDR3 nucleotides are TGTGCCAGCAGCGCACAGGGAAACCTTCACACCGGGGAGCTGTTTTTT.

This chain joins TRBV23-1 and TRBJ1-5; maybe TRBD1 (5 bases). TRBV23-1 is flagged as an ORF with uncertain function. The CDR3 length is 15 residues. Trimming took off 0 bases at V and 7 bases at J, with 13 bases between the two ends. The CDR3 region is CASSQSKSGRQPQHF. CDR3 coding DNA: TGCGCCAGCAGTCAATCGAAATCAGGGCGGCAGCCCCAGCATTTT.

This CDR3 reads CASSLGGSQGSPLHF. CDR3 nucleotides: TGTGCCAGCAGCCTAGGTGGGTCCCAGGGTTCACCCCTCCACTTT. J is TRBJ1-6 and V is TRBV7-8; weak D call: TRBD1 (5 bases). This CDR3 contains 15 residues. The V end was cut by 5 bases, the J end by 9 bases, with 17 bases between. Germline-derived CDR1 and CDR2 are SGHVS and FQNEAQ.

V and J are TRBV7-9 and TRBJ1-2; 9 nucleotides agree with TRBD1. The CDR3 totals 16 residues. Losses at the gene ends were 1 base for V and 2 bases for J; bases not matched to a gene: 5. Germline-derived CDR1 and CDR2 are SEHNR and FQNEAQ (reference sequence). CDR3 sequence reads: CASSLVRTGVNYGYTF. CDR3 nucleotides: TGTGCCAGCAGCTTAGTGAGGACAGGGGTGAACTATGGCTACACCTTC.

The V call is TRBV4-1, the J call TRBJ2-2; possible D gene TRBD1, 6 bases. Germline CDR1 reads MGHRA; CDR2 reads YSYEKL. CDR3 size: 15 residues. Trimming left V 1 base short and J 4 bases short, with 10 bases between. The CDR3 protein is CASSQGQGPTGELFF. The CDR3 DNA reads as TGCGCCAGCAGCCAAGGTCAGGGGCCCACCGGGGAGCTGTTTTTT.

This clone was detected a few times. V gene TRBV7-9 combines with J gene TRBJ1-2, with D unclear. CDR1 and CDR2 (germline): SEHNR, FQNEAQ (reference sequence). V dropped 1 base and J dropped 5 bases, with 5 bases sitting between them. The CDR3 is 12 amino acids. CDR3 sequence (DNA): TGTGCCAGCAGCTTAGGGAATTATGGCTACACCTTC. It is translated as CASSLGNYGYTF.

Written as DNA, the CDR3 is TGTGCCAGCAGCGAGGGGGACGGGGGGGCCGATGCAGATACGCAGTATTTT. As protein: CASSEGDGGADADTQYF. The V call is TRBV11-2, the J call TRBJ2-3, with TRBD2 matching over 8 bases. Germline CDR1 is SGHAT and CDR2 is FQNNGV. This CDR3 region has 17 residues. With V trimmed by 5 bases and J by 4 bases, 14 bases remained unmatched.

The rearrangement joins TRBV4-3 to TRBJ2-1, with D unclear. The CDR3 spans 14 residues. Per germline, CDR1 LGHNA and CDR2 YSLEER. The V and J ends lost 3 bases and 8 bases respectively, with 14 bases between them. The CDR3 here is CASSHRSPDDEQFF. The CDR3, as DNA: TGCGCCAGCAGCCATAGGTCCCCGGATGATGAGCAGTTCTTC.

The V call is TRBV6-6, the J call TRBJ1-2; D remains unclear. Trimming left V 8 bases short and J 0 bases short, with 13 bases between. The CDR3 length is 14 residues. In germline, CDR1 is MNHNY, CDR2 SVGAGI (reference sequence). The CDR3 loop is CASQADIPNYGYTF. The CDR3 nucleotides are TGTGCCAGCCAGGCAGATATCCCTAACTATGGCTACACCTTC.

This chain joins TRBV5-3 and TRBJ1-2, with 10 bases that match TRBD1. TRBV5-3 is annotated as an ORF whose role is uncertain. V shed 6 bases and J 4 bases; nucleotides not matched to a gene: 12. The CDR3 covers 16 residues. Here the CDR3 reads CARKDRGGGSFYGYTF. Here the CDR3 DNA reads TGTGCCAGAAAGGACAGGGGGGGAGGTTCCTTCTATGGCTACACCTTC.

The V and J genes are TRBV5-6 and TRBJ1-3; the D is unclear. Trimming left V 2 bases short and J 0 bases short, with 12 bases between. Germline CDR1 SGHDT, CDR2 YYEEEE. CDR3 length: 16 residues. The CDR3 DNA sequence: TGTGCCAGCAGCTTTCTTAGGGCAAGCTCTGGAAACACCATATATTTT. It codes for CASSFLRASSGNTIYF. Full variable domain (rest looked up from reference TRBV5-6 and TRBJ1-3): DAGVTQSPTHLIKTRGQQVTLRCSPKSGHDTVSWYQQALGQGPQFIFQYYEEEERQRGNFPDRFSGHQFPNYSSELNVNALLLGDSALYLCASSFLRASSGNTIYFGEGSWLTVV.

The rearrangement links TRBV7-9 to TRBJ2-1, with TRBD2 as a possible D gene (7 bases). CDR3 length: 17 residues. Trimming took 4 bases from V and 4 from J, leaving 20 bases between them. Germline V lookup: CDR1 SEHNR, CDR2 FQNEAQ (reference sequence). The CDR3, as DNA: TGTGCCAGCAGCTCAAACCGACCAGGGGAGGGGTACAATGAGCAGTTCTTC. It is translated as CASSSNRPGEGYNEQFF.

This clone appeared a single time. This CDR3 reads CASSERGPYEQYF. DNA for the CDR3: TGTGCCAGCAGTGAACGGGGGCCCTACGAGCAGTACTTC. The gene calls are TRBV6-1 and TRBJ2-7, with D possibly called TRBD1 or TRBD2 (6 bases each). Trimming shortened V by 2 bases and J by 2 bases, and 7 bases separated the two germline ends. CDR3 size: 13 residues. Germline V CDR1 and CDR2: MNHNS, SASEGT.

The chain uses TRBV5-1 and TRBJ1-1, with 8 nucleotides matching TRBD1. The J segment lost 0 bases and the V segment lost 4 bases, leaving 2 bases of the junction unmatched. Germline-derived CDR1 and CDR2 are SGHRS and YFSETQ. The CDR3 covers 14 residues. CDR3 DNA: TGCGCCAGCAGCCGGGACAGGTTGAACACTGAAGCTTTCTTT. It codes for CASSRDRLNTEAFF.

V gene TRBV13 combines with J gene TRBJ2-3, with 8 bases matching TRBD2. Germline loops: CDR1 PRHDT, CDR2 FYEKMQ (reference sequence). The junction had 5 bases not matched to a gene; V was cut back by 4 bases and J by 2 bases. There are 15 residues in the CDR3. The CDR3 sequence: CASSSGGAITDTQYF. CDR3 DNA: TGTGCCAGCAGCTCCGGGGGGGCAATCACAGATACGCAGTATTTT.

On this clone: The sample carries other DNA sequences with the same CDR3. The chain has TRBV7-6 and TRBJ1-1; 7 nucleotides agree with TRBD1. Germline values: CDR1 SGHVS, CDR2 FNYEAQ. The V gene end was trimmed by 1 base and the J gene end by 1 base; junction bases not matched to a gene: 0. CDR3 length: 14 amino acids. The CDR3 sequence is CASSLDRGNTEAFF. The CDR3 DNA follows: TGTGCCAGCAGCTTAGACAGGGGGAACACTGAAGCTTTCTTT.

V usage is TRBV4-3 and J usage is TRBJ2-2, with D possibly matching TRBD1 (6 bases). The CDR3 has 16 amino acids. Trimming cost V 1 base and J 4 bases, with 13 bases left between them. The germline gives CDR1 LGHNA, CDR2 YSLEER. The CDR3 spells CASSQVYRDTTGELFF. In DNA form, the CDR3 reads TGCGCCAGCAGCCAAGTTTACAGGGATACCACCGGGGAGCTGTTTTTT.

V usage is TRBV4-1 and J usage is TRBJ2-2; perhaps D is TRBD1 or TRBD2 (5 bases each). The germline CDR1 and CDR2 sequences are MGHRA and YSYEKL. V was pared by 4 bases and J by 0 bases, with 9 bases between. The CDR3 sequence is 15 residues long. CDR3 nucleotides: TGCGCCAGCAGCCTTGGGACCACGAACACCGGGGAGCTGTTTTTT. Its protein is CASSLGTTNTGELFF.

The V call is TRBV7-9, the J call TRBJ2-1; 9 bases map to TRBD1. V was pared by 2 bases and J by 4 bases, with 3 bases of the junction left unmatched. CDR3 length: 15 residues. Per germline, CDR1 SEHNR and CDR2 FQNEAQ (reference sequence). CDR3 residues: CASSLLGQGYNEQFF. In DNA form, the CDR3 reads TGTGCCAGCAGCTTATTGGGACAGGGTTACAATGAGCAGTTCTTC.

The rearrangement links TRBV30 to TRBJ1-1; D ambiguous. V gave up 1 base and J gave up 7 bases, with 13 bases separating them. CDR1 and CDR2 from the germline V gene are GTSNPN and SVGIG (reference sequence). The CDR3 sequence is 13 residues long. In DNA, the CDR3 is TGTGCCTGGAGTGGACACCTCGGCGGTGAAGCTTTCTTT. Translating gives CAWSGHLGGEAFF.

The chain employs TRBV6-5 and TRBJ1-3; a possible D gene is TRBD1 (6 bases). Germline values: CDR1 MNHEY, CDR2 SVGAGI. The CDR3 spans 16 residues. Between the trimmed V and J ends, which lost 2 bases and 2 bases, there was a span of 13 bases. This CDR3 is CASSYMGATAGNTIYF. The CDR3, as DNA: TGTGCCAGCAGTTACATGGGGGCGACCGCTGGAAACACCATATATTTT.

In its sample, this clone was seen a few times. The chain links TRBV9 to TRBJ2-3, with D possibly TRBD2 on 6 matching bases. Trimming stripped 4 bases from V and 14 bases from J, with 23 bases between. In germline, CDR1 is SGDLS, CDR2 YYNGEE. This CDR3 is 14 amino acids long. CDR3 in DNA: TGTGCCAGCAGCCCTGAGGACTACGCAATACGTGGGTATTTT. This sequence encodes CASSPEDYAIRGYF.

Only a few counts were recorded for this clone. The CDR3 DNA follows: TGTGCCAGTAGTCTAACCCCGGGACAGGGGAACGACGAGCAGTACTTC. Its translation is CASSLTPGQGNDEQYF. The chain has TRBV19 and TRBJ2-7, with TRBD1 matching 10 bases. The germline gives CDR1 LNHDA, CDR2 SQIVND (reference sequence). This CDR3 has 16 residues. The V gene end was trimmed by 5 bases and the J gene end by 5 bases; junction bases not matched to a gene: 12.

The rearrangement uses TRBV7-2 and TRBJ2-3; no clear D gene. CDR1 is SGHTA, CDR2 FQGNSA, per germline. The CDR3 extends over 14 amino acids. Between the trimmed V and J ends, which lost 4 bases and 2 bases, there was a span of 10 bases. The CDR3 spells CASSWAGYTDTQYF. The CDR3 DNA is TGTGCCAGCAGCTGGGCCGGCTACACAGATACGCAGTATTTT.

This clone has only one observation. The V and J genes are TRBV18 and TRBJ2-7; D unresolved. Trimming shortened V by 6 bases and J by 5 bases, and 8 bases separated the two germline ends. The length of the CDR3 is 11 residues. CDR1 KGHSH and CDR2 LQKENI come from the germline V gene. As DNA, the CDR3 is TGTGCCAGCTCCCCTCAGAACGAGCAGTACTTC. Translated: CASSPQNEQYF.

This chain links TRBV10-3 with TRBJ2-1; D tentatively fits TRBD1 or TRBD2 (5 bases each). Trimming removed 11 bases at V and 2 bases at J, with 16 bases between. CDR1 is ENHRY, CDR2 SYGVKD, per germline. The CDR3 length is 14 residues. The CDR3 here is CALWDGATYNEQFF. CDR3 bases: TGTGCCCTCTGGGACGGGGCGACCTACAATGAGCAGTTCTTC.